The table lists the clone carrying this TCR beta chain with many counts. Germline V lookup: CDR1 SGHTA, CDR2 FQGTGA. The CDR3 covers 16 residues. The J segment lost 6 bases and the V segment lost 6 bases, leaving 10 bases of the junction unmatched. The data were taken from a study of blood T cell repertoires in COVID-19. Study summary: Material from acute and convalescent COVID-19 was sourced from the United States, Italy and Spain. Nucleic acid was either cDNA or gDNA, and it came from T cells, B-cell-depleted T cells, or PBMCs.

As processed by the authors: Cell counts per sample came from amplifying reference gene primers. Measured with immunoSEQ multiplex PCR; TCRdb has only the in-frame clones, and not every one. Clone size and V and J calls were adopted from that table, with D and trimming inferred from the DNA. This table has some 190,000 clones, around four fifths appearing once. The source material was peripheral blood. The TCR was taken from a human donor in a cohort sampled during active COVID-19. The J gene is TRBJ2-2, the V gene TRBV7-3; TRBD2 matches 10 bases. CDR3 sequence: CASSYGSGGSAGELFF. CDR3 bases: TGTGCCAGCAGTTACGGTAGCGGGGGGTCTGCCGGGGAGCTGTTTTTT.